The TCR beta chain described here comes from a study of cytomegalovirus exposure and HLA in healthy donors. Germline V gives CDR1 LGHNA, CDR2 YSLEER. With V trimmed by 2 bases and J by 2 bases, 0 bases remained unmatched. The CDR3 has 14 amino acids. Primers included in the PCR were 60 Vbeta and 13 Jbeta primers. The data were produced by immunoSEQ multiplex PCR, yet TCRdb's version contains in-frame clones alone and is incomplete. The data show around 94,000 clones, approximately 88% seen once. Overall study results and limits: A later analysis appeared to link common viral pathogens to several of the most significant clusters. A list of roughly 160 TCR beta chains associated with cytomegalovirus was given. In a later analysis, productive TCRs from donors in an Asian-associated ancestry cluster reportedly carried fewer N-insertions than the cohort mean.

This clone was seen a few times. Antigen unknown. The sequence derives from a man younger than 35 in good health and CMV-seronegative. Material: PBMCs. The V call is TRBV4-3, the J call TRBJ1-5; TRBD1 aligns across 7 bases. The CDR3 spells CASSQTGGNQPQHF. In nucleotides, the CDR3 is TGCGCCAGCAGCCAAACAGGGGGCAATCAGCCCCAGCATTTT.